This T cell receptor (beta chain) appears in the sequencing data of a study of blood T cell repertoires in COVID-19. On the study more broadly: Samples of COVID-19 (acute and convalescent) were obtained from the United States, Italy and Spain. T cells, B-cell-depleted T cells, or PBMCs supplied cDNA or gDNA.

This clone appeared once. This CDR3 is 14 amino acids long. Germline V gene lookup returns CDR1 SGDLS and CDR2 YYNGEE. V gave up 0 bases and J gave up 4 bases, with 8 bases separating them. Source study methods: Estimates of nucleated cell counts were drawn from the amplification of reference gene primers. Sequencing used immunoSEQ multiplex PCR; TCRdb keeps in-frame clones, though not all of them. The DNA gave D and trimming, while V, J and clone size come from that table. The sample consists of under 150,000 clones, around 81% of them appearing once. This rearrangement joins TRBV9 to TRBJ1-3, with unresolved D. The TCR comes from a woman aged 50 to 65 with acute or convalescent COVID-19. The sample comprised peripheral blood. CDR3: CASSVDGAGNTIYF. CDR3 DNA sequence: TGTGCCAGCAGCGTAGACGGTGCCGGAAACACCATATATTTT.